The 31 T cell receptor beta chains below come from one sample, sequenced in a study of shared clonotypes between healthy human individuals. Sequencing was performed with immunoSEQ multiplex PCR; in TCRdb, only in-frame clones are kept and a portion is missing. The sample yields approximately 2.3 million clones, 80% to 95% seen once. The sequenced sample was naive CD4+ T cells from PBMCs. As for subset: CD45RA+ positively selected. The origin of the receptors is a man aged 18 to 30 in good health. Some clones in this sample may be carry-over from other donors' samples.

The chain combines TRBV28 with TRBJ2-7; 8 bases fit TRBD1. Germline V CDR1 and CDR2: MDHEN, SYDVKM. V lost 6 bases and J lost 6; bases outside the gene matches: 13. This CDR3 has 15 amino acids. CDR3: CASSQAWGQVGEQYF. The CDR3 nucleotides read TGTGCCAGCAGCCAAGCGTGGGGACAGGTTGGCGAGCAGTACTTC.

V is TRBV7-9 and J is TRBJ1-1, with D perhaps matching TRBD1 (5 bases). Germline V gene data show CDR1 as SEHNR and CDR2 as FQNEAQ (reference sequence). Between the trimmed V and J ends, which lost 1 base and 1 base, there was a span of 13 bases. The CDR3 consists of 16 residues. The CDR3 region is CASSLVEGPRNTEAFF. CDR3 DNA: TGTGCCAGCAGCTTAGTAGAGGGGCCCCGGAACACTGAAGCTTTCTTT.

The CDR3 here is CASGGDGFYEQYF. The CDR3 nucleotides read TGTGCCAGCGGGGGGGACGGCTTCTACGAGCAGTACTTC. The J gene is TRBJ2-7, the V gene TRBV6-1, with 7 bases fitting TRBD2. Germline-derived CDR1 and CDR2 are MNHNS and SASEGT. This CDR3 is built from 13 residues. Trimming removed 8 bases from V and 3 bases from J; junction bases left unmatched: 7.

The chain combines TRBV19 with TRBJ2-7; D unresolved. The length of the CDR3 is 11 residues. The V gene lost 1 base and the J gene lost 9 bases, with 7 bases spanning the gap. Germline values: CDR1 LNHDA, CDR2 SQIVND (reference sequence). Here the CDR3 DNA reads TGTGCCAGTAGTATAGCTGAGGCGCAGTACTTC. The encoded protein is CASSIAEAQYF.

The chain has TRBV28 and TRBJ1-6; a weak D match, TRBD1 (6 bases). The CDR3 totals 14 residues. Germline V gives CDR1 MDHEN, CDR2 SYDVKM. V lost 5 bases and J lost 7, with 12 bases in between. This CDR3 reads CASSPLQGNSPLHF. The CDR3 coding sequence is TGTGCCAGCAGTCCCCTCCAGGGGAATTCACCCCTCCACTTT.

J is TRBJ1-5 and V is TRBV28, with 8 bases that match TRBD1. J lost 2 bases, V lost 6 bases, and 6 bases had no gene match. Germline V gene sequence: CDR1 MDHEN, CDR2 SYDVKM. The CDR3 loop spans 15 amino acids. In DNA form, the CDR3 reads TGTGCCAGCAGGGCAGGGGGCGGTGGCAATCAGCCCCAGCATTTT. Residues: CASRAGGGGNQPQHF.

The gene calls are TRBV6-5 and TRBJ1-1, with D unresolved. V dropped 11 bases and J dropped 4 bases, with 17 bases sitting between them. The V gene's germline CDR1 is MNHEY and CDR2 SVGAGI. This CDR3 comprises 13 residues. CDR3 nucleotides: TGTGCCGTACTTGGAATTAGTGGCACTGAAGCTTTCTTT. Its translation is CAVLGISGTEAFF.

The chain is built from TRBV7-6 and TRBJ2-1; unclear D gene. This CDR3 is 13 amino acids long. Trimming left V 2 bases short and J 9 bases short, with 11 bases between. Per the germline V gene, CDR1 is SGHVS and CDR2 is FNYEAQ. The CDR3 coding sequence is TGTGCCAGCAGCTTAACCCTGATGGCTGAGCAGTTCTTC. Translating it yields CASSLTLMAEQFF. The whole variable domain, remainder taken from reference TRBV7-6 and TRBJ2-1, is GAGVSQSPRYKVTKRGQDVALRCDPISGHVSLYWYRQALGQGPEFLTYFNYEAQQDKSGLPNDRFSAERPEGSISTLTIQRTEQRDSAMYRCASSLTLMAEQFFGPGTRLTVL.

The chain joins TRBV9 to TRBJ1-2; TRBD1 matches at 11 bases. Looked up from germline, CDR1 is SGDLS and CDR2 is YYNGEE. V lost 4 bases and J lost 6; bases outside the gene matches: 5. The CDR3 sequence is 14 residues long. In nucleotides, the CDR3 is TGTGCCAGCAGCCCTTGGGACAGGGGGGATGGCTACACCTTC. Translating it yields CASSPWDRGDGYTF.

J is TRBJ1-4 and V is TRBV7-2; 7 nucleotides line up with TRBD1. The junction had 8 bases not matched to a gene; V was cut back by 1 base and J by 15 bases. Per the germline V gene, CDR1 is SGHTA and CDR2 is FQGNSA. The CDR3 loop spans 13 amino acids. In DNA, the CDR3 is TGTGCCAGCAGCTTAGGGTCAAGACAGGGCTTGTTTTTT. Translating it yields CASSLGSRQGLFF.

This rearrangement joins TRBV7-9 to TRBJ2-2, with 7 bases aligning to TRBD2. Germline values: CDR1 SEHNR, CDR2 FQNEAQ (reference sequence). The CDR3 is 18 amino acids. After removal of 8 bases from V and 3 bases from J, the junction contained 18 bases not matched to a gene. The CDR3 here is CASSGKIWEGPHTGELFF. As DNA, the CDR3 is TGTGCCAGCTCGGGCAAGATATGGGAGGGCCCTCACACCGGGGAGCTGTTTTTT.

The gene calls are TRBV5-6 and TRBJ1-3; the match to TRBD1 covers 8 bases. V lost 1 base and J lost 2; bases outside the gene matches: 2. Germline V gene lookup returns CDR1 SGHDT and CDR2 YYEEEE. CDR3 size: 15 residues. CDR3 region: CASSLLQGAGNTIYF. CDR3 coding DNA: TGTGCCAGCAGCTTGCTACAGGGGGCTGGAAACACCATATATTTT.

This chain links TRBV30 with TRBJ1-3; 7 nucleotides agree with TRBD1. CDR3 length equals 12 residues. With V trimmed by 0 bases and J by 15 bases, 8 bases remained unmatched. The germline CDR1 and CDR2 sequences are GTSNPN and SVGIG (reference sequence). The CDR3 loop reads CAWSVDPGQKYF. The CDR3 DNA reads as TGTGCCTGGAGTGTAGATCCGGGACAGAAATATTTT.

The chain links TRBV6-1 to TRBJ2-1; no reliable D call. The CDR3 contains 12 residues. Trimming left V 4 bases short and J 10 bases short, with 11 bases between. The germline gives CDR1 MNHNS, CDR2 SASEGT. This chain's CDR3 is CASSVPSGEQFF. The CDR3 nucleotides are TGTGCCAGCAGTGTCCCCTCGGGCGAGCAGTTCTTC.

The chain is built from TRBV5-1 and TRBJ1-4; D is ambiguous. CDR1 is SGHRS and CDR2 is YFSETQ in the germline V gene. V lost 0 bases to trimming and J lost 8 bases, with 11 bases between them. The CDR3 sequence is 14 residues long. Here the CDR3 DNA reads TGCGCCAGCAGCTTGGGATCTGTAGGGGAAAAACTGTTTTTT. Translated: CASSLGSVGEKLFF.

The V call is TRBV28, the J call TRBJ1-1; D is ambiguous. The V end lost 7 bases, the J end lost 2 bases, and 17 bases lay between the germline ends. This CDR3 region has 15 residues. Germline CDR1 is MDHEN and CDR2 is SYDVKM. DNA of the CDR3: TGTGCCAGCAACTCGGTAGGGCTAAGCAACACTGAAGCTTTCTTT. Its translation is CASNSVGLSNTEAFF.

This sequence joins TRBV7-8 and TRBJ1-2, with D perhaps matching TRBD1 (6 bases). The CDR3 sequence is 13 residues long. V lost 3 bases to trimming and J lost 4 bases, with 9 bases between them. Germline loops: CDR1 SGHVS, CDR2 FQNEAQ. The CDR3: CASSFLGGYGYTF. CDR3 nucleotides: TGTGCCAGCAGCTTCCTAGGGGGCTATGGCTACACCTTC.

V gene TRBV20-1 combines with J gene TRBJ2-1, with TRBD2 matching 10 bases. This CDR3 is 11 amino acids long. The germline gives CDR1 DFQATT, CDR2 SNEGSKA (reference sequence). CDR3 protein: CSLAGADEQFF. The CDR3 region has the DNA TGCAGCCTAGCGGGAGCCGATGAGCAGTTCTTC.

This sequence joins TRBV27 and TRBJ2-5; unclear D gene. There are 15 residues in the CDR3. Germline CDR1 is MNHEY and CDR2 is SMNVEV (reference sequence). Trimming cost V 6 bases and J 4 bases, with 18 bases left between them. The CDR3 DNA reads TGTGCCAGCAGGCCACGTACCGGCACGGGAGAGACCCAGTACTTC. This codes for CASRPRTGTGETQYF.

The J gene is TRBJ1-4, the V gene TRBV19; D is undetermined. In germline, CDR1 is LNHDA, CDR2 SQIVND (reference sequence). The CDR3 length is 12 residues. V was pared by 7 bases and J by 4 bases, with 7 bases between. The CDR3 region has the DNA TGTGCCAGTAATCAAATTAATGAAAAACTGTTTTTT. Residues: CASNQINEKLFF.

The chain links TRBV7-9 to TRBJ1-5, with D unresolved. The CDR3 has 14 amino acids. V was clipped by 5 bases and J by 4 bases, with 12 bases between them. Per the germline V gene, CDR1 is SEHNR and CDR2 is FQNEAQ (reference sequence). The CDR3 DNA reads TGTGCCAGCAGCCCTGCACCGGGGAATCAGCCCCAGCATTTT. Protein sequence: CASSPAPGNQPQHF.

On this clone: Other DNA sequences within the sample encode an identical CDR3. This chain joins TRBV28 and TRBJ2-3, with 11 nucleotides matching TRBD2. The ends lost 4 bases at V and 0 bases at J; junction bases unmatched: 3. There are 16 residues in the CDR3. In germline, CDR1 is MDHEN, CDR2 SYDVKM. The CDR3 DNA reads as TGTGCCAGCAGTTCCGGGACTAGCGGTAGCACAGATACGCAGTATTTT. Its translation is CASSSGTSGSTDTQYF.

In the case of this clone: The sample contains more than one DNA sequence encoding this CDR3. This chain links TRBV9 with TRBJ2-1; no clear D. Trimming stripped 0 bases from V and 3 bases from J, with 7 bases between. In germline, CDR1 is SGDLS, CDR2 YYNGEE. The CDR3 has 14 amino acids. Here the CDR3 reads CASSVAGFYNEQFF. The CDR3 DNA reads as TGTGCCAGCAGCGTAGCCGGGTTCTACAATGAGCAGTTCTTC.

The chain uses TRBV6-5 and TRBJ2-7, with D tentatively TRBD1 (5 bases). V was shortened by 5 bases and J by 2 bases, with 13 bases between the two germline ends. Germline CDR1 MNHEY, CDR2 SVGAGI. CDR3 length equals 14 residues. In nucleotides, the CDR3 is TGTGCCAGCAGTCGTCATGACAGCACCTACGAGCAGTACTTC. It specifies CASSRHDSTYEQYF.

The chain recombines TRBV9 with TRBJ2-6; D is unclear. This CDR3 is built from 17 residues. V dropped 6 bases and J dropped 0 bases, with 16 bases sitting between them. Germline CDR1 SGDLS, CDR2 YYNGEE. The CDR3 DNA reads TGTGCCAGCACCCCATCCCGGGCTAGCTCTGGGGCCAACGTCCTGACTTTC. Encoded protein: CASTPSRASSGANVLTF.

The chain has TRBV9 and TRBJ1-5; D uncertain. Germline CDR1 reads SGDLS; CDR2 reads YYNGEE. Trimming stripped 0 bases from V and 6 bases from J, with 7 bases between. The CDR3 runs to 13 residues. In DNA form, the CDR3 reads TGTGCCAGCAGCGTAGGATACGTTCAGCCCCAGCATTTT. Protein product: CASSVGYVQPQHF.

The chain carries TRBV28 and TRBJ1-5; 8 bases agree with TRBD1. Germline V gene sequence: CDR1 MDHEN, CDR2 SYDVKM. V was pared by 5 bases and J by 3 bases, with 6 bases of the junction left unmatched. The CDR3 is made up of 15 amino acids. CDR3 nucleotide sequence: TGTGCCAGCAGTCGGGGGACAGGTATCAATCAGCCCCAGCATTTT. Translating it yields CASSRGTGINQPQHF.

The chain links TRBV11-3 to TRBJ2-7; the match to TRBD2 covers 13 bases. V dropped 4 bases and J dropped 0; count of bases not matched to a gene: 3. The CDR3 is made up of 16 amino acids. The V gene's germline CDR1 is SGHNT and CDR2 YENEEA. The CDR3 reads CASSWGLAGSSYEQYF. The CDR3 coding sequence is TGTGCCAGCAGCTGGGGACTAGCGGGGAGCTCCTACGAGCAGTACTTC.

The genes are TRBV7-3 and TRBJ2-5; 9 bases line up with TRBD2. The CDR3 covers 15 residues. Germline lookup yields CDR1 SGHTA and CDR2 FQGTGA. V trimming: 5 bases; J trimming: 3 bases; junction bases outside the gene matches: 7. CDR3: CASSLGLAHKETQYF. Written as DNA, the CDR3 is TGTGCCAGCAGCCTTGGACTAGCGCACAAAGAGACCCAGTACTTC.

The CDR3 DNA reads TGTGCCAGCAGTGCGGGACAGACCCAAGAGACCCAGTACTTC. Amino acid sequence: CASSAGQTQETQYF. This sequence joins TRBV2 and TRBJ2-5, with 7 bases aligning to TRBD1. Germline CDR1 SNHLY, CDR2 FYNNEI. V shed 4 bases and J 1 base; nucleotides not matched to a gene: 3. The CDR3 is 14 amino acids. The whole variable domain, remainder taken from reference TRBV2 and TRBJ2-5, is EPEVTQTPSHQVTQMGQEVILRCVPISNHLYFYWYRQILGQKVEFLVSFYNNEISEKSEIFDDQFSVERPDGSNFTLKIRSTKLEDSAMYFCASSAGQTQETQYFGPGTRLLVL.

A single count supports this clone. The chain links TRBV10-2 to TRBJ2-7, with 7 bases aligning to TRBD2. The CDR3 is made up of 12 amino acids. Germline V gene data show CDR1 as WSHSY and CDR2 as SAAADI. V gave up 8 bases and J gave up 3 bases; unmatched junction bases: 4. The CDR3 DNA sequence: TGCGCCAGCGGGGAGGGCTTCTACGAGCAGTACTTC. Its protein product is CASGEGFYEQYF.